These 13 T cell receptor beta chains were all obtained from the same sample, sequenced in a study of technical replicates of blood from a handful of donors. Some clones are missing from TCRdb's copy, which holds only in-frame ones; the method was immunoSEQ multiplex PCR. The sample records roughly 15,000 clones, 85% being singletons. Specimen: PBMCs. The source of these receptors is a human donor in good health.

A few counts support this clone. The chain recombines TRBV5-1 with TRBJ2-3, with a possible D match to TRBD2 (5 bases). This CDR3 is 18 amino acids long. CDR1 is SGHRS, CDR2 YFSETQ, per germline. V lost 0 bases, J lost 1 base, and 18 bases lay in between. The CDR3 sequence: CASSLARSRDWGTDTQYF. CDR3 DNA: TGCGCCAGCAGCTTGGCGAGATCGAGGGATTGGGGCACAGATACGCAGTATTTT. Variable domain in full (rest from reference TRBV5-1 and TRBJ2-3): KAGVTQTPRYLIKTRGQQVTLSCSPISGHRSVSWYQQTPGQGLQFLFEYFSETQRNKGNFPGRFSGRQFSNSRSEMNVSTLELGDSALYLCASSLARSRDWGTDTQYFGPGTRLTVL.

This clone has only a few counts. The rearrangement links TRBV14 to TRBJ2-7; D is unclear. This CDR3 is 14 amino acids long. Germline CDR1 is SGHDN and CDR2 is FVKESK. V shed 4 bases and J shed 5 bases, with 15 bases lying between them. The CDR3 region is CASSLFVTTDEQYF. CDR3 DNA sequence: TGTGCCAGCAGCCTGTTCGTCACCACGGACGAGCAGTACTTC.

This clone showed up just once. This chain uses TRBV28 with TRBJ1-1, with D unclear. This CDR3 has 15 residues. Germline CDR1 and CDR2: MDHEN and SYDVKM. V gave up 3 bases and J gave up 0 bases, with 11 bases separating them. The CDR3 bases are TGTGCCAGCAGTTTGGTGGGCAGATTGAACACTGAAGCTTTCTTT. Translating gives CASSLVGRLNTEAFF.

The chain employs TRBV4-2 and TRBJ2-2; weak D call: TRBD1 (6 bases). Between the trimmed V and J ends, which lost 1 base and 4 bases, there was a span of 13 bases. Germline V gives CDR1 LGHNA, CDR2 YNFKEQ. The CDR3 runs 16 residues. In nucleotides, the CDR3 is TGTGCCAGCAGCCAAGGGCGACGACAGGCCACCGGGGAGCTGTTTTTT. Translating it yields CASSQGRRQATGELFF.

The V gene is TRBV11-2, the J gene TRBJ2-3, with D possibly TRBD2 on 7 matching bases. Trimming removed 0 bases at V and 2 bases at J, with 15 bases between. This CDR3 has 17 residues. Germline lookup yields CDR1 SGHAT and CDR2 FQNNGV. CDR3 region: CASSLDRGGGATDTQYF. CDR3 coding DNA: TGTGCCAGCAGCTTAGATCGGGGAGGGGGTGCCACAGATACGCAGTATTTT.

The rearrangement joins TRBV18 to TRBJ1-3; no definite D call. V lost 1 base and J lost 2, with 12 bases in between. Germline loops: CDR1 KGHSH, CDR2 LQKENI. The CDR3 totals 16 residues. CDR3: CASSPQEQLAGNTIYF. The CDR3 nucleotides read TGTGCCAGCTCACCACAGGAACAGCTTGCTGGAAACACCATATATTTT. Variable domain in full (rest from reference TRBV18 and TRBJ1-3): NAGVMQNPRHLVRRRGQEARLRCSPMKGHSHVYWYRQLPEEGLKFMVYLQKENIIDESGMPKERFSAEFPKEGPSILRIQQVVRGDSAAYFCASSPQEQLAGNTIYFGEGSWLTVV.

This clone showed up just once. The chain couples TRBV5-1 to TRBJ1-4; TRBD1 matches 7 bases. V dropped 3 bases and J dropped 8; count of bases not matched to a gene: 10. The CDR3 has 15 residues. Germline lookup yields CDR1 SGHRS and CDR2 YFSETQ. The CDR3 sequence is CASSYDTGRGEKLFF. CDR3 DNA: TGCGCCAGCAGCTACGACACGGGCAGGGGGGAAAAACTGTTTTTT. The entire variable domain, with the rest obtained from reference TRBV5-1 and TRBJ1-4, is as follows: KAGVTQTPRYLIKTRGQQVTLSCSPISGHRSVSWYQQTPGQGLQFLFEYFSETQRNKGNFPGRFSGRQFSNSRSEMNVSTLELGDSALYLCASSYDTGRGEKLFFGSGTQLSVL.

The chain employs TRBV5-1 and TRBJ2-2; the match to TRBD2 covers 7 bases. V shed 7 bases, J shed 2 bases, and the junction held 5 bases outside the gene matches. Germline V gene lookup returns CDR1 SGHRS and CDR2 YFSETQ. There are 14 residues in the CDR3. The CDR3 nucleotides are TGCGCCAGCCTTGCTAGCGGAAACACCGGGGAGCTGTTTTTT. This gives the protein CASLASGNTGELFF.

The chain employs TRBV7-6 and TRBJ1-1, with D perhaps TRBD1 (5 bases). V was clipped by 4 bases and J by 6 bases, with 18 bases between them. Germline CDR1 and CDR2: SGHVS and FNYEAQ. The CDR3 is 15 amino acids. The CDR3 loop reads CASSSSGGEEAEAFF. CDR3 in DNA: TGTGCCAGCAGCTCAAGCGGGGGAGAAGAGGCTGAAGCTTTCTTT. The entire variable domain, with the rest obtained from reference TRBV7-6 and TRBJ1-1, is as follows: GAGVSQSPRYKVTKRGQDVALRCDPISGHVSLYWYRQALGQGPEFLTYFNYEAQQDKSGLPNDRFSAERPEGSISTLTIQRTEQRDSAMYRCASSSSGGEEAEAFFGQGTRLTVV.

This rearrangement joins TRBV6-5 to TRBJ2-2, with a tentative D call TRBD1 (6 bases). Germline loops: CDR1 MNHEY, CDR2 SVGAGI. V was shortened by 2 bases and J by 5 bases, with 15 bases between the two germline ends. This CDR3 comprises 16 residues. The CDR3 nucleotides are TGTGCCAGCAGTTACGCAGAGACAGGCCTTACCGGGGAGCTGTTTTTT. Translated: CASSYAETGLTGELFF.

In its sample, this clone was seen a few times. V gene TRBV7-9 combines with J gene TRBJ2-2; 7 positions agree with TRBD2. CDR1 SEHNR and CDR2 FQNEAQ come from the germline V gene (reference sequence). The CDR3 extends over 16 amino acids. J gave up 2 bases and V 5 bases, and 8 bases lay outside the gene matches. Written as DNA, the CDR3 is TGTGCCAGCAGCCAGTCAAGCGGGGTTAACACCGGGGAGCTGTTTTTT. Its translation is CASSQSSGVNTGELFF.

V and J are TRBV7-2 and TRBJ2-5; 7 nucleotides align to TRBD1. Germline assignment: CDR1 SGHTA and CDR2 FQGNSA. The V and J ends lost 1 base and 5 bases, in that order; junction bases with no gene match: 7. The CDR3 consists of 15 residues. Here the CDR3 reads CASSLGQGPWETQYF. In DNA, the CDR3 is TGTGCCAGCAGCTTAGGACAGGGACCATGGGAGACCCAGTACTTC.

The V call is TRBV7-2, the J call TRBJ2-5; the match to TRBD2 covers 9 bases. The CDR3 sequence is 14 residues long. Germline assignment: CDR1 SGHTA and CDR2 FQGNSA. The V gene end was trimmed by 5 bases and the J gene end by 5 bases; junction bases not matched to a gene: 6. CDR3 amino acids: CASSISGSAETQYF. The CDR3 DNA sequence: TGTGCCAGCAGCATTAGCGGGAGTGCGGAGACCCAGTACTTC.